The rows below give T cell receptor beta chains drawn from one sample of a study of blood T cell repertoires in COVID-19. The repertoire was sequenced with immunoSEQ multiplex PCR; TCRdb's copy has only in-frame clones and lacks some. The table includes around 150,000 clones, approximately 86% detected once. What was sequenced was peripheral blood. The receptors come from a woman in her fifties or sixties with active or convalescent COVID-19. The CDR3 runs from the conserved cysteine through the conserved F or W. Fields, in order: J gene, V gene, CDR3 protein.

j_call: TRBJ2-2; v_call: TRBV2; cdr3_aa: CASSDSSRDTGELFF
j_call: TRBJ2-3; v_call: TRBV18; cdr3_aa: CASSPTLGLAGFTDTQYF
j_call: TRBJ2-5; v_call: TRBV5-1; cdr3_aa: CASSLEGAETQYF
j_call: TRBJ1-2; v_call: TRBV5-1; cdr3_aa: CASSQGQGDNYGYTF
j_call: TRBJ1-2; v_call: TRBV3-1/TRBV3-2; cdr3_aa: CASSQDSGGGYGYTF
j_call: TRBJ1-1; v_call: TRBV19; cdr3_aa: CASSIYSGYTEAFF
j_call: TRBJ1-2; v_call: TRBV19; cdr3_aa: CASSIIGEYYGYTF
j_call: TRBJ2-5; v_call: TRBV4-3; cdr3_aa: CASSHDRGFQETQYF
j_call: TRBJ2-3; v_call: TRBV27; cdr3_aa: CASSIERGAGADTQYF
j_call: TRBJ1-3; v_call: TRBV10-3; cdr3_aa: CAISEFGQGNGNTIYF
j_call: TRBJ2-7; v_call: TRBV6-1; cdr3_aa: CASSNEGIQYF
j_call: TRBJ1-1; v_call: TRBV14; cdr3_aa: CASSQADRRTMNTEAFF
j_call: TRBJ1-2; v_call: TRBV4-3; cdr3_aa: CASSQEPKEDGYTF
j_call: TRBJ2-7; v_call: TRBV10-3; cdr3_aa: CAIRRTGDTHEQYF
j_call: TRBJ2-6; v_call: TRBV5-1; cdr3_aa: CASSHRGSNVLTF
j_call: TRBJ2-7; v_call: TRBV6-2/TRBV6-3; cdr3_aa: CASSYSTPGGAYEQYF
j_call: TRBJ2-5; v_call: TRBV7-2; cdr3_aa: CASSRRQGASGETQYF
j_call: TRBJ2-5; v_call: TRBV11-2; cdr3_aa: CASSPTGSQETQYF
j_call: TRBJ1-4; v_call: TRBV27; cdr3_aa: CASSETQGRANEKLFF
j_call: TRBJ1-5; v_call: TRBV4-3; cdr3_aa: CASSQESRGNQPQHF
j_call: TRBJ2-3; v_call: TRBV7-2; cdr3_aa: CASSGQGIPTDTQYF
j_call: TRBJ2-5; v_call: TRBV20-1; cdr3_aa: CSASKTGAKTQYF
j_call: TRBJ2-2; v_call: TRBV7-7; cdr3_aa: CASSLGGASTGELFF
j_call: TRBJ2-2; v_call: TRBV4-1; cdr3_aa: CASSHGQGRGTGELFF
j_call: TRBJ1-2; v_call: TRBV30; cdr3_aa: CAWSVSTGRHYGYTF
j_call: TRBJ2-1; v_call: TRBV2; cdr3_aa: CASSDPGSSYNEQFF
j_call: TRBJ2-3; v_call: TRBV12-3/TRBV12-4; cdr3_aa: CASRYIDTQYF
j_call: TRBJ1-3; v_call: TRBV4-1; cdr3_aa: CASSQGQGKSGNTIYF
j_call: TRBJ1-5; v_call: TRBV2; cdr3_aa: CASSEALQVLQGNQPQHF
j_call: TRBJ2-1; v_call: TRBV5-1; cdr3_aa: CASSFSGETSAEQFF
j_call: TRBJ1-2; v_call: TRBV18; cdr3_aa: CASSPNRGDGYTF
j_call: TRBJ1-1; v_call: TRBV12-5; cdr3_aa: CASALDRGNTEAFF
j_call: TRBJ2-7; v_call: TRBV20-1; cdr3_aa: CSAVQGYEQYF
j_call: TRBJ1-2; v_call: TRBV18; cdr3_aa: CASSSDRDFNYGYTF
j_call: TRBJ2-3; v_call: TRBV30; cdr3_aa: CAWKESTDTQYF
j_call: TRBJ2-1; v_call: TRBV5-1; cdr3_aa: CASSLEGRNGNEQFF
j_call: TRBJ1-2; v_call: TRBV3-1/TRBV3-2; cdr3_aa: CASSQDFWYRGPANYGYTF
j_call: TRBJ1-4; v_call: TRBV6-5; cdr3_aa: CASTRAVGGDEKLFF
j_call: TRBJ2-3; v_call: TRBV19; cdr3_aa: CASSRGQGLDTDTQYF
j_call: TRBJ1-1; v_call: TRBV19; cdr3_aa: CASSIGQGMRTEAFF
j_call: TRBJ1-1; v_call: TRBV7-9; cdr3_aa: CASSSTGNTEAFF
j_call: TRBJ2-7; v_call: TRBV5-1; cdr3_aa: CASSLAMGGSYEQYF
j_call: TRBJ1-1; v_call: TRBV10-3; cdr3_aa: CAISESGTGLTEAFF
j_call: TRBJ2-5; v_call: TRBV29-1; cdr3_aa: CSVEDGAETQYF
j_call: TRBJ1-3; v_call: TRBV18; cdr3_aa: CASSPGTGGPEAGNTIYF
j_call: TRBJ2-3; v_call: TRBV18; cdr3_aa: CASSPRFAGGLTDTQYF
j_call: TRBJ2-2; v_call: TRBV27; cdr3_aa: CASSLAGTGGLPGELFF
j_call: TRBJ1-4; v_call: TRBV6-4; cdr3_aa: CASSEGDRGGEKLFF
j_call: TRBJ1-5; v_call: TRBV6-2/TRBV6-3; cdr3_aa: CASSSTGGLQPQHF